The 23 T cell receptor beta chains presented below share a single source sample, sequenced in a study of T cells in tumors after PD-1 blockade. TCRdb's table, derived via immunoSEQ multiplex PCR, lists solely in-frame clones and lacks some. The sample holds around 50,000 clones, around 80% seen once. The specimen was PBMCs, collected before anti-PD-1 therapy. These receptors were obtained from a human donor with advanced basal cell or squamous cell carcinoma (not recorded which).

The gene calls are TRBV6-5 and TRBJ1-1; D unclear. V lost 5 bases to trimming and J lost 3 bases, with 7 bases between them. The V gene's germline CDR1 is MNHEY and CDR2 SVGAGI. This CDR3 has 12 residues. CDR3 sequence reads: CASSSGDTEAFF. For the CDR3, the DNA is TGTGCCAGCAGTAGTGGGGACACTGAAGCTTTCTTT.

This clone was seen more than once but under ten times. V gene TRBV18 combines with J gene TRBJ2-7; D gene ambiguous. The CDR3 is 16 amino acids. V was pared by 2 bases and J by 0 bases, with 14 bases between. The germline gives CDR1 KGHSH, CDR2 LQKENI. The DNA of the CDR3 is TGTGCCAGCTCACCAATTAGTACGGGCATCTCCTACGAGCAGTACTTC. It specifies CASSPISTGISYEQYF.

In DNA, the CDR3 is TGTGCCAGCAACGCCGGGACAGGGCTGATCTACACCTTC. This sequence encodes CASNAGTGLIYTF. The chain carries TRBV2 and TRBJ1-2; 9 bases line up with TRBD1. The V segment lost 7 bases and the J segment 10 bases; nucleotides outside the gene matches: 10. Germline CDR1 SNHLY, CDR2 FYNNEI. There are 13 residues in the CDR3.

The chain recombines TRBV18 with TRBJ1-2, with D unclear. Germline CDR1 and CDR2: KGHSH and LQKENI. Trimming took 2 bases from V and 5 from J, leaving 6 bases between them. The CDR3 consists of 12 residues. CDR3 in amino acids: CASSPSGYGYTF. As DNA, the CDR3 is TGTGCCAGCTCACCATCGGGGTATGGCTACACCTTC. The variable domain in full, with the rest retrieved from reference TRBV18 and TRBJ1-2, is NAGVMQNPRHLVRRRGQEARLRCSPMKGHSHVYWYRQLPEEGLKFMVYLQKENIIDESGMPKERFSAEFPKEGPSILRIQQVVRGDSAAYFCASSPSGYGYTFGSGTRLTVV.

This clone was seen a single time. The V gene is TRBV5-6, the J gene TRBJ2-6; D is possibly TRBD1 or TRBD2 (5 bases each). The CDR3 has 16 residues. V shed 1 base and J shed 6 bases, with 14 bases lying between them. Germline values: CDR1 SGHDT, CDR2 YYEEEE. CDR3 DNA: TGTGCCAGCAGCTTGCGAGGGGACCTCTTGGCCAACGTCCTGACTTTC. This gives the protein CASSLRGDLLANVLTF. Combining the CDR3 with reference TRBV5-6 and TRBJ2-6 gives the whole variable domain DAGVTQSPTHLIKTRGQQVTLRCSPKSGHDTVSWYQQALGQGPQFIFQYYEEEERQRGNFPDRFSGHQFPNYSSELNVNALLLGDSALYLCASSLRGDLLANVLTFGAGSRLTVL.

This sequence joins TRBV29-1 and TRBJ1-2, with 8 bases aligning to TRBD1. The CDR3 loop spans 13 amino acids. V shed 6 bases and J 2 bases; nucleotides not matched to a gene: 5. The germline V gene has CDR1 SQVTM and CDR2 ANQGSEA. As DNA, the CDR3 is TGCAGCGTGGACAGGGTAGTAAACTATGGCTACACCTTC. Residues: CSVDRVVNYGYTF.

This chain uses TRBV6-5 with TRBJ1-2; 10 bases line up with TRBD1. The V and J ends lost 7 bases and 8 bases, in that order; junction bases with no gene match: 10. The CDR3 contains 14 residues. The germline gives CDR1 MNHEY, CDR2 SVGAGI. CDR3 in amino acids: CASTLGTGERGYTF. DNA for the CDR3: TGTGCCAGCACCCTAGGGACAGGGGAACGAGGCTACACCTTC.

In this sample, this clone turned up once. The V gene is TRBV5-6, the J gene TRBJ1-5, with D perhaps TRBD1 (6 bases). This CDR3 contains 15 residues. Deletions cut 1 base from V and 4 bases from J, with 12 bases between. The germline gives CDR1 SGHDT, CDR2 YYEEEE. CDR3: CASSLRGAGNQPQHF. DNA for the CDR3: TGTGCCAGCAGCTTGCGGGGGGCTGGTAATCAGCCCCAGCATTTT. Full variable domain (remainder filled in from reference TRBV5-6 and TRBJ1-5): DAGVTQSPTHLIKTRGQQVTLRCSPKSGHDTVSWYQQALGQGPQFIFQYYEEEERQRGNFPDRFSGHQFPNYSSELNVNALLLGDSALYLCASSLRGAGNQPQHFGDGTRLSIL.

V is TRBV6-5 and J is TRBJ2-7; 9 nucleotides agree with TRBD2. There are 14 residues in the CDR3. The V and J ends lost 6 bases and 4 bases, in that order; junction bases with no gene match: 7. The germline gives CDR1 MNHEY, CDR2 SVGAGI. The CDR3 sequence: CASRISGSSYEQYF. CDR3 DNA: TGTGCCAGCAGAATTAGCGGGAGTTCTTACGAGCAGTACTTC.

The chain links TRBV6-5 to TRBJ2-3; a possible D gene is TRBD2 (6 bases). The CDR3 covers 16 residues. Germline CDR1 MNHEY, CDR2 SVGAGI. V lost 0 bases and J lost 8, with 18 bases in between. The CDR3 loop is CASSYSFGLPSGTQYF. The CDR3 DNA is TGTGCCAGCAGTTACTCCTTCGGACTACCAAGTGGTACGCAGTATTTT.

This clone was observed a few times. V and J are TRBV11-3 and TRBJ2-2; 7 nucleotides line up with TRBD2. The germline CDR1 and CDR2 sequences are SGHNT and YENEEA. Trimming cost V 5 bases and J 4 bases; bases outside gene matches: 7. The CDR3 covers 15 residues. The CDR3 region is CASSPTSVPTGELFF. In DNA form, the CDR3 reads TGTGCCAGCAGCCCTACTAGCGTCCCCACCGGGGAGCTGTTTTTT.

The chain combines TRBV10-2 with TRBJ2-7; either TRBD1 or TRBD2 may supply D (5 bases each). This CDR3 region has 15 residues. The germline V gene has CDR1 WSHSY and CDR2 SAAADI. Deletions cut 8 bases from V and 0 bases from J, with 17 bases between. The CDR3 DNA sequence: TGCGCCAGCGGAGTCGGGACGGTGAGCTCCTACGAGCAGTACTTC. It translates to CASGVGTVSSYEQYF.

The CDR3 region has the DNA TGTGCCAGCAGCTTAGGCCAGGGGGATCAGCCCCAGCATTTT. It yields the protein CASSLGQGDQPQHF. This rearrangement joins TRBV7-9 to TRBJ1-5; 7 bases agree with TRBD1. This CDR3 has 14 amino acids. The V gene's germline CDR1 is SEHNR and CDR2 FQNEAQ (reference sequence). V lost 1 base and J lost 5; bases outside the gene matches: 2.

Here the CDR3 DNA reads TGTGCCAGCAGTTCCACCCTGGGTTCCTCTGGAAACACCATATATTTT. Protein sequence: CASSSTLGSSGNTIYF. The J gene is TRBJ1-3, the V gene TRBV6-5; D not certain. This CDR3 contains 16 residues. V dropped 4 bases and J dropped 0 bases, with 13 bases sitting between them. Germline V gives CDR1 MNHEY, CDR2 SVGAGI.

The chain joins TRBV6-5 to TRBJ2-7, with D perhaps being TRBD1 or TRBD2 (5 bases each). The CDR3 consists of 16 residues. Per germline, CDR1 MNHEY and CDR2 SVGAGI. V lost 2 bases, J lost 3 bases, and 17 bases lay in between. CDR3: CASSYTKRDGVYEQYF. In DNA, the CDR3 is TGTGCCAGCAGTTACACGAAACGGGACGGAGTCTACGAGCAGTACTTC.

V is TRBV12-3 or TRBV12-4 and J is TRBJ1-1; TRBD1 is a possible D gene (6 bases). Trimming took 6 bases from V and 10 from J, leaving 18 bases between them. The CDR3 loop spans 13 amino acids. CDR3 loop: CASSRPGQILAFF. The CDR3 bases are TGTGCCAGCAGCCGTCCGGGACAAATATTAGCTTTCTTT.

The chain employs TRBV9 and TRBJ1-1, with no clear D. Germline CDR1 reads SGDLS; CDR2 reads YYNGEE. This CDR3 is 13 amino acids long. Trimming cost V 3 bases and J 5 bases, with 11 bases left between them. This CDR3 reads CASSDLLRTEAFF. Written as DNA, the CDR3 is TGTGCCAGCAGCGACTTATTGAGGACTGAAGCTTTCTTT. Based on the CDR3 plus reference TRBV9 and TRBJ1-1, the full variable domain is DSGVTQTPKHLITATGQRVTLRCSPRSGDLSVYWYQQSLDQGLQFLIQYYNGEERAKGNILERFSAQQFPDLHSELNLSSLELGDSALYFCASSDLLRTEAFFGQGTRLTVV.

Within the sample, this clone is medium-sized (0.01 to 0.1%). The CDR3 here is CASSQQSGRVFNEQFF. CDR3 DNA: TGTGCCAGCAGCCAACAAAGCGGGAGGGTTTTCAATGAGCAGTTCTTC. The rearrangement uses TRBV3-1 (or the pseudogene TRBV3-2) and TRBJ2-1; TRBD2 aligns across 10 bases. Germline assignment: CDR1 LGHDT and CDR2 YNNKEL (reference sequence). With 2 bases clipped from V and 6 bases from J, the junction kept 7 bases outside the gene matches. The CDR3 loop spans 16 amino acids.

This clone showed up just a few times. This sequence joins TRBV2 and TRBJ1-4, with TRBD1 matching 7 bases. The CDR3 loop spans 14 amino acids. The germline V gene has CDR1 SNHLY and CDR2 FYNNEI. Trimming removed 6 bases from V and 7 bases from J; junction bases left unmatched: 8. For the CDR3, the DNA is TGTGCCAGCAGGACCGAGGGGGCGCGTGAAAAACTGTTTTTT. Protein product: CASRTEGAREKLFF.

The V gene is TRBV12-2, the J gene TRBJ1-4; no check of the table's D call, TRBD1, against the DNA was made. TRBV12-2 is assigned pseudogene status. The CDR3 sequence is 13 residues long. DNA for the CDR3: TGTGCAAGTCGCTTAGTCCATAATGAAAAACTGTTTTTT. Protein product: CASRLVHNEKLFF.

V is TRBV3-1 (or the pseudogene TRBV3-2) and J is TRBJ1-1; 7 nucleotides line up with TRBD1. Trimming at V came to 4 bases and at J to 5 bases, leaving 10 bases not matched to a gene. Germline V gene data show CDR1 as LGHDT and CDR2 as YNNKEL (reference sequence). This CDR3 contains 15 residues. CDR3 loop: CASSPRQGGLTEAFF. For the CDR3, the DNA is TGTGCCAGCAGCCCCCGACAGGGAGGTCTTACTGAAGCTTTCTTT.

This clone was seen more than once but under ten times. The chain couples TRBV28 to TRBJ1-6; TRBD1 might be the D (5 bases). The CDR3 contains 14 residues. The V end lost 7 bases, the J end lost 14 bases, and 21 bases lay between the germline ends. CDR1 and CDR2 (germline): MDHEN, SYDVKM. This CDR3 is CASTPAGHFKALHF. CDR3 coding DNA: TGTGCCAGCACCCCGGCCGGACACTTCAAGGCCCTCCACTTT. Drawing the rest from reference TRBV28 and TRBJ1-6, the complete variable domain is DVKVTQSSRYLVKRTGEKVFLECVQDMDHENMFWYRQDPGLGLRLIYFSYDVKMKEKGDIPEGYSVSREKKERFSLILESASTNQTSMYLCASTPAGHFKALHFGNGTRLTVT.

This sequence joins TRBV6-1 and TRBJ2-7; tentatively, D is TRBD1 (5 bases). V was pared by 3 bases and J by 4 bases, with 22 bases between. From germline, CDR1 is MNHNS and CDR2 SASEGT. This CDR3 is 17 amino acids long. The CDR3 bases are TGTGCCAGCAGTGAGTTCTCAAGGGGAATAGTAGTTTACGAGCAGTACTTC. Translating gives CASSEFSRGIVVYEQYF.